A selection of T cell receptor beta chains follows, all from one sample in a study of cytomegalovirus exposure and HLA in healthy donors. TCRdb's table, derived via immunoSEQ multiplex PCR, lists solely in-frame clones and lacks some. The profile shows 190,000 or so clones, about 80% of them singletons. Sample: PBMCs. All receptors come from a young woman in good health and CMV-seropositive. CDR3s include the opening cysteine and the closing phenylalanine or tryptophan. Fields, in order: J gene, V gene, clone size, D gene, CDR3 length, CDR3 protein, CDR3 DNA. The D gene is left open where the match is weak. The size of a clone is reported for some rows only, either as once, few or many, or as a class for expanded clones.

TRBJ2-1	TRBV10-3	.	TRBD2	20	CAISGRGLAGSNPLGNEQFF	TGTGCCATCAGTGGCCGGGGGCTAGCGGGGTCCAATCCCTTGGGGAATGAGCAGTTCTTC
TRBJ2-7	TRBV18	.	.	13	CASSPAQNYEQYF	TGTGCCAGCTCACCAGCCCAGAACTACGAGCAGTACTTC
TRBJ2-7	TRBV4-1	.	TRBD1	14	CASSTDRGHYEQYF	TGCGCCAGCAGCACGGACAGGGGGCACTACGAGCAGTACTTC
TRBJ1-5	TRBV6-6	many	.	14	CASSQETDNQPQHF	TGTGCCAGCAGCCAAGAGACAGATAATCAGCCCCAGCATTTT
TRBJ2-5	TRBV7-8	.	.	13	CASSFQAEETQYF	TGTGCCAGCAGCTTTCAAGCCGAAGAGACCCAGTACTTC
TRBJ1-2	TRBV9	few	.	11	CASSAGYGYTF	TGTGCCAGCAGCGCAGGCTATGGCTACACCTTC
TRBJ1-1	TRBV18	.	.	13	CASSPWAHTEAFF	TGTGCCAGCTCACCATGGGCCCACACTGAAGCTTTCTTT
TRBJ2-7	TRBV5-1	.	.	14	CASSYRQGGDEQYF	TGCGCCAGCAGCTATCGACAGGGAGGCGACGAGCAGTACTTC
TRBJ1-2	TRBV5-5	.	.	15	CASSFVGQGKYGYTF	TGTGCCAGCAGCTTCGTTGGGCAGGGGAAGTATGGCTACACCTTC
TRBJ2-3	TRBV13	once	TRBD2	15	CASSFQRGGGDTQYF	TGTGCCAGCAGCTTCCAGCGGGGGGGCGGGGATACGCAGTATTTT
TRBJ2-7	TRBV5-5	.	.	13	CASSLDFRFEQYF	TGTGCCAGCAGCTTGGATTTCAGGTTCGAGCAGTACTTC
TRBJ1-2	TRBV6-1	.	TRBD1	17	CASSEGGSGQGAYGYTF	TGTGCCAGCAGTGAAGGGGGTTCAGGACAGGGGGCCTATGGCTACACCTTC
TRBJ1-2	TRBV4-1	.	.	15	CASSPPEVLNYGYTF	TGCGCCAGCAGCCCACCTGAGGTCCTTAACTATGGCTACACCTTC
TRBJ2-1	TRBV4-1	.	.	20	CASSQDWKETGRFPYNEQFF	TGCGCCAGCAGCCAAGATTGGAAGGAGACCGGCCGTTTTCCATACAATGAGCAGTTCTTC
TRBJ2-7	TRBV6-5	.	TRBD2	14	CASKQRGDTYEQYF	TGTGCCAGCAAACAGCGGGGGGATACCTACGAGCAGTACTTC
TRBJ2-3	TRBV9	.	.	14	CASSPSGVGDTQYF	TGTGCCAGCAGCCCGTCCGGGGTTGGGGATACGCAGTATTTT
TRBJ2-5	TRBV5-1	.	TRBD1	13	CASSSGTEETQYF	TGCGCCAGCAGCTCCGGGACAGAAGAGACCCAGTACTTC
TRBJ1-1	TRBV5-4	.	.	15	CASSMGGPMNTEAFF	TGTGCCAGCAGCATGGGGGGGCCAATGAACACTGAAGCTTTCTTT
TRBJ2-4	TRBV5-1	.	TRBD2	16	CASSSGGSSAINIQYF	TGCGCCAGCAGCTCGGGGGGAAGTAGCGCGATAAACATTCAGTACTTC
TRBJ2-7	TRBV5-5	.	.	12	CASSLDRDEQYF	TGTGCCAGCAGCTTGGACAGGGACGAGCAGTACTTC
TRBJ1-5	TRBV6-6	.	.	15	CASRNGQYSNQPQHF	TGTGCCAGCAGAAACGGACAATATAGCAATCAGCCCCAGCATTTT
TRBJ2-5	TRBV5-6	.	.	17	CASSSPVMGAGQETQYF	TGTGCCAGCAGCTCTCCGGTCATGGGTGCGGGCCAAGAGACCCAGTACTTC
TRBJ1-1	TRBV6-5	.	.	14	CASSYTRQNTEAFF	TGTGCCAGCAGTTACACACGACAGAACACTGAAGCTTTCTTT
TRBJ2-3	TRBV7-3	.	.	13	CASSLGQMDTQYF	TGTGCCAGCAGCTTAGGACAGATGGATACGCAGTATTTT
TRBJ1-6	TRBV4-2	few	.	16	CASSQDFQGKGSPLHF	TGTGCCAGCAGCCAAGACTTCCAGGGGAAGGGTTCACCCCTCCACTTT
TRBJ2-1	TRBV9	.	.	14	CASSHGGAADEQFF	TGTGCCAGCAGCCATGGGGGGGCAGCGGATGAGCAGTTCTTC
TRBJ1-2	TRBV2	.	TRBD1	13	CASRDRDNYGYTF	TGTGCCAGCAGGGACAGGGATAACTATGGCTACACCTTC
TRBJ2-5	TRBV13	.	.	15	CASSLGPQGRETQYF	TGTGCCAGCAGCTTGGGTCCACAGGGCCGGGAGACCCAGTACTTC
TRBJ2-1	TRBV2	.	.	16	CASSPLGGGLSGEQFF	TGTGCCAGCAGCCCTCTAGGGGGTGGGCTTTCCGGTGAGCAGTTCTTC
TRBJ2-5	TRBV5-1	.	.	13	CASSTVQEGTQYF	TGCGCCAGCAGCACAGTCCAGGAGGGGACCCAGTACTTC
TRBJ1-4	TRBV28	few	.	18	CASSSTGSSGATNEKLFF	TGTGCCAGCAGTTCTACAGGGAGCTCGGGTGCAACTAATGAAAAACTGTTTTTT
TRBJ2-5	TRBV5-1	.	TRBD2	15	CASSFRGGAFETQYF	TGCGCCAGCAGCTTCCGGGGGGGCGCGTTTGAGACCCAGTACTTC
TRBJ1-1	TRBV6-1	.	.	13	CASSEAGNTEAFF	TGTGCCAGCAGTGAGGCAGGGAACACTGAAGCTTTCTTT
TRBJ1-1	TRBV7-6	.	TRBD1	16	CASSLVQGADHTEAFF	TGTGCCAGCAGCTTAGTACAGGGGGCGGACCACACTGAAGCTTTCTTT
TRBJ1-2	TRBV7-2	.	.	14	CASSLGGPNYGYTF	TGTGCCAGCAGCTTAGGTGGCCCGAACTATGGCTACACCTTC
TRBJ1-2	TRBV27	.	.	13	CASSLTGNYGYTF	TGTGCCAGCAGCTTAACAGGCAACTATGGCTACACCTTC
TRBJ1-6	TRBV6-5	.	TRBD1	15	CASSYSGQKNSPLHF	TGTGCCAGCAGTTACTCGGGACAGAAAAATTCACCCCTCCACTTT
TRBJ1-5	TRBV27	once	.	15	CASSLDSRSNQPQHF	TGTGCCAGCAGTCTGGACTCTCGGAGCAATCAGCCCCAGCATTTT
TRBJ2-7	TRBV19	.	TRBD2	17	CASSIRLAGASSYEQYF	TGTGCCAGTAGTATCAGACTAGCGGGGGCCTCCTCCTACGAGCAGTACTTC
TRBJ1-6	TRBV5-1	.	TRBD1	15	CASSLGGTVNSPLHF	TGCGCCAGCAGCTTGGGTGGGACAGTAAATTCACCCCTCCACTTT
TRBJ2-7	TRBV6-6	few	.	12	CASRRANDEQYF	TGTGCCAGCAGGAGGGCGAACGACGAGCAGTACTTC
TRBJ2-1	TRBV27	once	TRBD2	15	CASSFWLAGYNEQFF	TGTGCCAGCAGTTTTTGGCTAGCGGGCTACAATGAGCAGTTCTTC
TRBJ1-5	TRBV19	.	TRBD1	17	CASMSKDRAYSNQPQHF	TGTGCCAGTATGTCGAAGGACAGGGCCTATAGCAATCAGCCCCAGCATTTT
TRBJ2-7	TRBV9	.	TRBD2	15	CASSESGGPSYEQYF	TGTGCCAGCAGCGAGAGCGGGGGGCCTTCCTACGAGCAGTACTTC
TRBJ2-7	TRBV15	.	.	15	CATSPRDGSSYEQYF	TGTGCCACCAGCCCCCGGGACGGGAGCTCCTACGAGCAGTACTTC
TRBJ2-1	TRBV11-2	.	TRBD2	17	CASSLVIVGLAYNEQFF	TGTGCCAGCAGCTTAGTTATCGTGGGACTAGCTTACAATGAGCAGTTCTTC
TRBJ1-2	TRBV9	.	.	15	CASSVGRAADYGYTF	TGTGCCAGCAGCGTAGGCAGGGCCGCTGACTATGGCTACACCTTC
TRBJ1-6	TRBV6-4	few	.	14	CASSVEALNSPLHF	TGTGCCAGCAGTGTGGAGGCCCTTAATTCACCCCTCCACTTT
TRBJ1-1	TRBV29-1	.	.	13	CSVAGKMNTEAFF	TGCAGCGTAGCAGGGAAAATGAACACTGAAGCTTTCTTT
TRBJ2-3	TRBV11-1	once	TRBD2	15	CASSLGGGITDTQYF	TGTGCCAGCAGCTTAGGCGGGGGAATCACAGATACGCAGTATTTT
TRBJ2-2	TRBV4-1	.	.	15	CASSQGDSHTGELFF	TGCGCCAGCAGCCAAGGAGACAGCCACACCGGGGAGCTGTTTTTT
TRBJ2-2	TRBV5-6	.	.	16	CASSSPGTPNTGELFF	TGTGCCAGCAGCTCGCCCGGGACACCAAACACCGGGGAGCTGTTTTTT
TRBJ2-3	TRBV5-1	.	.	17	CASSGVLGGTVTDTQYF	TGCGCCAGCAGCGGCGTTTTGGGGGGTACTGTCACGGATACGCAGTATTTT
TRBJ2-3	TRBV19	.	.	14	CASLSTGTLDTQYF	TGTGCCTCCTTGAGTACAGGTACGCTGGATACGCAGTATTTT
TRBJ2-7	TRBV20-1	.	.	11	CSATPSDEQYF	TGCAGTGCTACCCCTAGCGACGAGCAGTACTTC
TRBJ2-1	TRBV7-3	.	.	15	CASSREGLSYNEQFF	TGTGCCAGCAGCCGAGAGGGACTCTCCTACAATGAGCAGTTCTTC
TRBJ2-7	TRBV18	once	.	14	CASSRPGLGNEQYF	TGTGCCAGCTCACGCCCGGGACTGGGGAACGAGCAGTACTTC
TRBJ2-3	TRBV4-1	.	.	15	CASSRTDTSTDTQYF	TGCGCCAGCAGCCGGACAGATACTAGCACAGATACGCAGTATTTT
TRBJ1-1	TRBV11-2	.	.	13	CASSFGQRFEAFF	TGTGCCAGCAGCTTCGGTCAACGTTTTGAAGCTTTCTTT
TRBJ1-2	TRBV6-5	.	.	13	CASSKGQNYGYTF	TGTGCCAGCAGCAAGGGACAAAACTATGGCTACACCTTC